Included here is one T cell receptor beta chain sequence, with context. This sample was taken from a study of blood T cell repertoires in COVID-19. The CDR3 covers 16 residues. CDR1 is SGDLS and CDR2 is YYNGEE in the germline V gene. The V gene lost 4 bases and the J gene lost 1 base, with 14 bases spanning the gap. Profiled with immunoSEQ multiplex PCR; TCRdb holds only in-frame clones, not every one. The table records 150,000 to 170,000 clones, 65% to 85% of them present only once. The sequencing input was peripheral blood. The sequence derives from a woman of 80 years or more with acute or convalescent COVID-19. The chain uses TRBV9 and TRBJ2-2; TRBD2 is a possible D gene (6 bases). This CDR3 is CASSPGDSGNTGELFF. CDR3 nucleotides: TGTGCCAGCAGCCCCGGTGATAGCGGGAACACCGGGGAGCTGTTTTTT.